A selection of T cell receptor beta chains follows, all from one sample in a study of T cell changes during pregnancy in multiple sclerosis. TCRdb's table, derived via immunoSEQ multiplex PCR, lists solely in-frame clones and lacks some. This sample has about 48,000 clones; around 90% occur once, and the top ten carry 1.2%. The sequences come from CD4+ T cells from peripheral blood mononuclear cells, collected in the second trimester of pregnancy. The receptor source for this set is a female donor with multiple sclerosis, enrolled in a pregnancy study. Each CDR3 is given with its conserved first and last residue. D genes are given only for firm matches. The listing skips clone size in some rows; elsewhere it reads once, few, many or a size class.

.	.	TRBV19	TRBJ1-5	CASRFGEEFNQPQHF	TGTGCCAGTAGGTTCGGGGAAGAGTTCAATCAGCCCCAGCATTTT
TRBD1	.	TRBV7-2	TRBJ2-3	CASSLGQMTDTQYF	TGTGCCAGCAGCTTGGGACAGATGACAGATACGCAGTATTTT
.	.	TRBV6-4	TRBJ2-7	CASSDSTSYEQYF	TGTGCCAGCAGTGACTCGACTTCCTACGAGCAGTACTTC
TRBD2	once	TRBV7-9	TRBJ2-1	CASSLGEGKQFF	TGTGCCAGCAGCTTGGGGGAGGGGAAGCAGTTCTTC
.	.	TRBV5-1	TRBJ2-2	CASSLTQGAGELFF	TGCGCCAGCAGCTTGACCCAAGGGGCCGGGGAGCTGTTTTTT
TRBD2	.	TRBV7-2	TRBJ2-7	CASSASGNRGEQYF	TGTGCCAGCAGCGCCAGCGGGAACCGGGGGGAGCAGTACTTC
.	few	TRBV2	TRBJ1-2	CASRSQGDGYTF	TGTGCCAGCAGATCACAGGGTGATGGCTACACCTTC
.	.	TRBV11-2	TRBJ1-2	CASSSEAYGYTF	TGTGCCAGCAGCTCCGAAGCTTATGGCTACACCTTC
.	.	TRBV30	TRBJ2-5	CASSHGETQYF	TGTGCCTCATCTCACGGGGAGACCCAGTACTTC
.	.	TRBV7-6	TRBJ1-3	CASSLVSGSGNTIYF	TGTGCCAGCAGCTTAGTTTCGGGGTCTGGAAACACCATATATTTT
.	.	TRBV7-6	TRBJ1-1	CASSSLGGHNTEAFF	TGTGCCAGCAGTTCCTTAGGGGGACATAACACTGAAGCTTTCTTT
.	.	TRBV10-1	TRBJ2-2	CASSIADTGELFF	TGCGCCAGCAGCATAGCGGACACCGGGGAGCTGTTTTTT
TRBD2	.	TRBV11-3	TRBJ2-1	CASSLSFAGEDEQFF	TGTGCCAGCAGCTTATCTTTTGCGGGAGAAGATGAGCAGTTCTTC
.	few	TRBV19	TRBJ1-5	CASSIEGGSNQPQHF	TGTGCCAGTAGTATAGAAGGGGGTAGCAATCAGCCCCAGCATTTT
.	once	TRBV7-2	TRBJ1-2	CASSWAVGEYGGYTF	TGTGCCAGCAGTTGGGCCGTGGGCGAATACGGTGGCTACACCTTC
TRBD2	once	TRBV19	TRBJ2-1	CASSISRASGSDEQFF	TGTGCCAGTAGTATAAGTCGTGCTAGCGGGAGCGATGAGCAGTTCTTC
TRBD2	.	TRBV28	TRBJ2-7	CASSFRVAGVLPLSSYEQYF	TGTGCCAGCAGTTTTAGGGTAGCGGGAGTGCTCCCTTTAAGCTCCTACGAGCAGTACTTC
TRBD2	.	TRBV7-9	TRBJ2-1	CASSFLSGTSGVRSFF	TGTGCCAGCAGCTTTCTGAGCGGGACTAGCGGGGTTAGATCGTTCTTC
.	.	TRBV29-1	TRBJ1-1	CSVRLMAGVEAFF	TGCAGCGTCCGTTTGATGGCAGGGGTTGAAGCTTTCTTT
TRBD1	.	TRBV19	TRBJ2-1	CASSLRDRGPRSYNEQFF	TGTGCCAGTAGTCTCCGGGACAGGGGGCCCCGCTCCTACAATGAGCAGTTCTTC
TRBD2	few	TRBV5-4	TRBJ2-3	CASSSSAGGTDTQYF	TGTGCCAGCAGCTCCTCAGCGGGGGGCACAGATACGCAGTATTTT
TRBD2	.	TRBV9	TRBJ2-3	CASSGRGVAGVHTQYF	TGTGCCAGCAGCGGTAGAGGGGTAGCGGGAGTTCATACGCAGTATTTT
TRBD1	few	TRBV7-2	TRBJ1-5	CASSQRQGYNQPQHF	TGTGCCAGCAGCCAGAGACAGGGCTACAATCAGCCCCAGCATTTT
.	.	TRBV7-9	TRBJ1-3	CASSSGVSGNTIYF	TGTGCCAGCAGCTCAGGGGTTTCTGGAAACACCATATATTTT
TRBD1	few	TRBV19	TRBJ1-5	CASTDRGTRNQPQHF	TGTGCCAGTACGGACAGGGGAACGCGGAATCAGCCCCAGCATTTT
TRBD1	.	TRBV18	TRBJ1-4	CASSPPNRGQANEKLFF	TGTGCCAGCTCACCCCCGAACAGGGGACAAGCTAATGAAAAACTGTTTTTT
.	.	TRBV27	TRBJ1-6	CASSFDRNNSPLHF	TGTGCCAGCAGTTTCGACAGGAATAATTCACCCCTCCACTTT
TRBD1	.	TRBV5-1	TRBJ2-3	CASSLTGDVVDTQYF	TGCGCCAGCAGCTTGACAGGGGATGTGGTAGATACGCAGTATTTT
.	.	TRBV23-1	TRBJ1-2	CASSQFGGHNASNYGYTF	TGCGCCAGCAGTCAATTTGGGGGACATAACGCGTCTAACTATGGCTACACCTTC
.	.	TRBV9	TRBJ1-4	CASSVSSKGGGSSNEKLFF	TGTGCCAGCAGCGTCTCTAGCAAGGGGGGGGGAAGCTCTAATGAAAAACTGTTTTTT
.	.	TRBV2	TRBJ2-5	CASSRPGLVTQYF	TGTGCCAGCAGCCGACCGGGTCTAGTCACCCAGTACTTC
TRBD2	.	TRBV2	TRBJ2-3	CASSGPSGISTDTQYF	TGTGCCAGCAGTGGCCCTAGCGGGATTAGCACAGATACGCAGTATTTT
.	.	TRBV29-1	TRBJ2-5	CSVDRTEETQYF	TGCAGCGTTGATCGGACAGAAGAGACCCAGTACTTC
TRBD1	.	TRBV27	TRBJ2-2	CATSRPGQGAGELFF	TGTGCCACCTCCCGGCCGGGACAGGGGGCCGGGGAGCTGTTTTTT
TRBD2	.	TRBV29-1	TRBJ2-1	CSVVFSRYRGGSSGSNEQFF	TGCAGCGTTGTTTTCTCGCGGTACAGGGGTGGGTCTAGCGGGAGCAATGAGCAGTTCTTC
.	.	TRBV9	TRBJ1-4	CASSVGSRGEGEKLFF	TGTGCCAGCAGCGTAGGATCCAGGGGAGAAGGGGAAAAACTGTTTTTT
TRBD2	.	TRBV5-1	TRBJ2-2	CASSRGTSGRGSGELFF	TGCGCCAGCAGTCGCGGGACTAGCGGGAGAGGTTCCGGGGAGCTGTTTTTT
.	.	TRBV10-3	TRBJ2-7	CAISSSDYEQYF	TGTGCCATCAGCTCTAGCGACTACGAGCAGTACTTC
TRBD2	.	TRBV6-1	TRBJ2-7	CASSELAGGISYEQYF	TGTGCCAGCAGTGAACTAGCGGGAGGGATTTCCTACGAGCAGTACTTC
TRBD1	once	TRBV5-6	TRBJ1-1	CASSLRTGRTGTEAFF	TGTGCCAGCAGCTTGCGGACAGGTCGGACGGGGACTGAAGCTTTCTTT
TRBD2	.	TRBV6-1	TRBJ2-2	CASRLAGGSTGELFF	TGTGCCAGCAGACTAGCGGGAGGTTCCACCGGGGAGCTGTTTTTT
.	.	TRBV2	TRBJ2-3	CASSVIERVGRTQYF	TGTGCCAGCAGTGTTATTGAGCGGGTGGGGCGTACGCAGTATTTT
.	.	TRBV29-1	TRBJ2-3	CSVRLTGDTQYF	TGCAGCGTTCGCCTTACGGGAGATACGCAGTATTTT
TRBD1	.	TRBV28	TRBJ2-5	CASSFSPGQLTQYF	TGTGCCAGCAGTTTCTCCCCGGGACAGCTGACCCAGTACTTC
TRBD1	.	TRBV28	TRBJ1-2	CASSLWDSPSYGYTF	TGTGCCAGCAGTCTATGGGACAGCCCATCCTATGGCTACACCTTC
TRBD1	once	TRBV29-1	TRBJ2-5	CSAQLGGTETQYF	TGCAGCGCCCAGCTAGGGGGCACTGAGACCCAGTACTTC
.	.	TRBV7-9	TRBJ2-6	CASSLTVAGANVLTF	TGTGCCAGCAGCTTAACAGTTGCTGGGGCCAACGTCCTGACTTTC
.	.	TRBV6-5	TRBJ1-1	CASSPGQGISTEAFF	TGTGCCAGCAGCCCCGGGCAGGGCATTAGCACTGAAGCTTTCTTT
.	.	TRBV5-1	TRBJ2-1	CASSFSNKGVDEQFF	TGCGCCAGCAGCTTCAGTAACAAGGGGGTTGATGAGCAGTTCTTC
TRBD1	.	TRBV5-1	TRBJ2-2	CASSSGQGSDGELFF	TGCGCCAGCAGCTCCGGACAGGGTAGTGACGGGGAGCTGTTTTTT
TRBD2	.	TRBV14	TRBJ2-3	CASSNGLAGALDTQYF	TGTGCCAGCAGTAACGGACTAGCGGGAGCTCTGGATACGCAGTATTTT
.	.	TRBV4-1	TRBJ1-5	CASSQGGRGGDRPQHF	TGCGCCAGCAGCCAAGGAGGCAGGGGAGGGGATCGGCCCCAGCATTTT
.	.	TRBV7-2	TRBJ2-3	CASSLTGAVSTDTQYF	TGTGCCAGCAGCTTGACAGGCGCGGTCAGCACAGATACGCAGTATTTT
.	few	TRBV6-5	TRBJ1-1	CASSYGRGTFF	TGTGCCAGCAGTTACGGAAGGGGGACTTTCTTT
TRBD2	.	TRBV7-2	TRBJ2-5	CASSLVAGEGETQYF	TGTGCCAGCAGCTTAGTAGCGGGAGAAGGAGAGACCCAGTACTTC
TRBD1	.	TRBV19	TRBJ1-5	CASSKTGANQPQHF	TGTGCCAGTAGTAAAACAGGGGCAAATCAGCCCCAGCATTTT
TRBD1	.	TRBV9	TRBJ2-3	CASSRGLLGDTQYF	TGTGCCAGCAGCAGGGGGCTCCTTGGGGATACGCAGTATTTT